The 26 T cell receptor beta chains below come from one sample, sequenced in a study of blood T cell repertoires in COVID-19. TCRdb's copy holds only in-frame clones and misses some; the assay was immunoSEQ multiplex PCR. The sample contains 350,000 or so clones, approximately 89% of which appear only once. Material for sequencing was peripheral blood. The receptors come from a woman aged 60-75 years with COVID-19, enrolled during active disease.

The chain's CDR3 is CASSFTGARNQPQHF. The DNA of the CDR3 is TGTGCCAGCAGTTTCACAGGGGCTCGCAATCAGCCCCAGCATTTT. The chain carries TRBV27 and TRBJ1-5; 7 bases are shared with TRBD1. CDR1 MNHEY and CDR2 SMNVEV come from the germline V gene (reference sequence). CDR3 length: 15 residues. The J segment lost 2 bases and the V segment lost 3 bases, leaving 4 bases of the junction unmatched.

This clone was observed once. The chain joins TRBV11-2 to TRBJ1-4, with TRBD1 identical over 8 bases. The germline gives CDR1 SGHAT, CDR2 FQNNGV. Germline trimming cut 1 base from V and 8 bases from J; bases unmatched to any gene: 3. The CDR3 has 14 amino acids. The CDR3 bases are TGTGCCAGCAGCTTAGGGCAGGGGGCAGAAAAACTGTTTTTT. This encodes CASSLGQGAEKLFF.

The gene calls are TRBV2 and TRBJ2-3; D remains ambiguous. V lost 5 bases to trimming and J lost 2 bases, with 8 bases between them. In germline, CDR1 is SNHLY, CDR2 FYNNEI. The CDR3 contains 13 residues. The CDR3 DNA is TGTGCCAGCAGTCTAACTTACACAGATACGCAGTATTTT. This sequence encodes CASSLTYTDTQYF. Drawing the rest from reference TRBV2 and TRBJ2-3, the complete variable domain is EPEVTQTPSHQVTQMGQEVILRCVPISNHLYFYWYRQILGQKVEFLVSFYNNEISEKSEIFDDQFSVERPDGSNFTLKIRSTKLEDSAMYFCASSLTYTDTQYFGPGTRLTVL.

The V gene is TRBV11-2, the J gene TRBJ2-5; D uncertain. This CDR3 has 14 residues. The V end was cut by 1 base, the J end by 2 bases, with 8 bases between. The germline V gene has CDR1 SGHAT and CDR2 FQNNGV. The CDR3 region is CASSLGPVQETQYF. In DNA, the CDR3 is TGTGCCAGCAGCTTAGGGCCAGTACAAGAGACCCAGTACTTC.

The chain joins TRBV4-1 to TRBJ2-5, with 12 bases identical to TRBD2. CDR1 is MGHRA, CDR2 YSYEKL, per germline. The trim removed 1 base at V and 5 bases at J, leaving 5 bases unmatched. This CDR3 has 16 residues. CDR3 bases: TGCGCCAGCAGCCAAGGGCTAGCGGGGGGGCCGGAGACCCAGTACTTC. It specifies CASSQGLAGGPETQYF.

This chain connects TRBV30 to TRBJ1-1, with a weak D call TRBD1 (5 bases). Trimming took off 3 bases at V and 7 bases at J, with 9 bases between the two ends. Germline V gene data show CDR1 as GTSNPN and CDR2 as SVGIG (reference sequence). The CDR3 totals 11 residues. CDR3 sequence reads: CAWRGDFEAFF. Here the CDR3 DNA reads TGTGCCTGGAGGGGGGACTTTGAAGCTTTCTTT.

This clone occurred a few times. The chain recombines TRBV7-3 with TRBJ2-7; D not certain. Germline CDR1 reads SGHTA; CDR2 reads FQGTGA. The length of the CDR3 is 13 residues. V gave up 2 bases and J gave up 4 bases, with 9 bases separating them. The DNA for the CDR3 is TGTGCCAGCAGCTTACAACCTACTTACGAGCAGTACTTC. This translates into CASSLQPTYEQYF.

The genes are TRBV6-5 and TRBJ1-1, with 7 positions matching TRBD1. With V trimmed by 5 bases and J by 1 base, 4 bases remained unmatched. CDR1 MNHEY and CDR2 SVGAGI come from the germline V gene. The CDR3 sequence is 14 residues long. The DNA for the CDR3 is TGTGCCAGCAGTACCCGGGACAGGAACACTGAAGCTTTCTTT. The encoded protein is CASSTRDRNTEAFF.

This chain uses TRBV4-2 with TRBJ1-2; 10 bases agree with TRBD1. The germline CDR1 and CDR2 sequences are LGHNA and YNFKEQ. The CDR3 runs to 13 residues. V dropped 6 bases and J dropped 6; count of bases not matched to a gene: 4. The CDR3 sequence: CASSGQGEDGYTF. In DNA, the CDR3 is TGTGCCAGCAGTGGACAGGGGGAGGATGGCTACACCTTC.

In this sample, this clone turned up once. The CDR3: CASSPGTSTDTQYF. The CDR3 region has the DNA TGCGCCAGCAGCCCCGGGACTAGCACAGATACGCAGTATTTT. The chain couples TRBV5-1 to TRBJ2-3, with D perhaps TRBD2 (6 bases). The V gene's germline CDR1 is SGHRS and CDR2 YFSETQ. V shed 4 bases and J shed 0 bases, with 9 bases lying between them. The CDR3 is made up of 14 amino acids.

The chain carries TRBV21-1 and TRBJ1-1. TRBV21-1 is noted as a pseudogene. The length of the CDR3 is 15 residues. The CDR3 reads CASSTGEGMNTEAFF. In DNA form, the CDR3 reads TGTGCCAGCAGCACTGGGGAGGGGATGAACACTGAAGCTTTCTTT.

V and J are TRBV2 and TRBJ1-6; 9 bases align to TRBD1. The germline CDR1 and CDR2 sequences are SNHLY and FYNNEI. V lost 6 bases, J lost 9 bases, and 9 bases stayed unmatched. The length of the CDR3 is 15 residues. The CDR3: CASSEGQGSGSPLHF. CDR3 DNA: TGTGCCAGCAGCGAGGGACAGGGTTCAGGTTCACCCCTCCACTTT.

CDR3 in amino acids: CASSLSQTHGYTF. The DNA of the CDR3 is TGTGCCAGCAGTTTATCACAGACCCATGGCTACACCTTC. This chain joins TRBV28 and TRBJ1-2; D not certain. Between the trimmed V and J ends, which lost 1 base and 6 bases, there was a span of 9 bases. The CDR3 runs 13 residues. The germline gives CDR1 MDHEN, CDR2 SYDVKM.

The genes are TRBV7-9 and TRBJ1-1, with 8 bases aligning to TRBD1. V lost 4 bases and J lost 4; bases outside the gene matches: 14. Germline loops: CDR1 SEHNR, CDR2 FQNEAQ (reference sequence). The CDR3 length is 17 residues. The CDR3 is CASSSDREIGRPTEAFF. For the CDR3, the DNA is TGTGCCAGCAGCTCGGACAGGGAAATTGGTCGACCCACTGAAGCTTTCTTT.

The CDR3 reads CASSVTVNTEAFF. CDR3 DNA: TGCGCCAGCAGCGTGACAGTGAACACTGAAGCTTTCTTT. This chain joins TRBV5-1 and TRBJ1-1, with D possibly TRBD1 on 5 matching bases. Germline CDR1 reads SGHRS; CDR2 reads YFSETQ. Deletions cut 4 bases from V and 0 bases from J, with 7 bases between. The CDR3 totals 13 residues. The whole variable domain, remainder taken from reference TRBV5-1 and TRBJ1-1, is KAGVTQTPRYLIKTRGQQVTLSCSPISGHRSVSWYQQTPGQGLQFLFEYFSETQRNKGNFPGRFSGRQFSNSRSEMNVSTLELGDSALYLCASSVTVNTEAFFGQGTRLTVV.

The V gene is TRBV28, the J gene TRBJ1-1; no clear D. Germline CDR1 MDHEN, CDR2 SYDVKM. Trimming stripped 5 bases from V and 1 base from J, with 11 bases between. The CDR3 length is 14 residues. The CDR3 reads CASSPPNWNTEAFF. The CDR3 coding sequence is TGTGCCAGCAGTCCTCCCAACTGGAACACTGAAGCTTTCTTT.

CDR3 sequence (DNA): TGTGCCAGCAGTTACTCCAGAGGTGCAACTAATGAAAAACTGTTTTTT. Amino acids: CASSYSRGATNEKLFF. The chain links TRBV6-5 to TRBJ1-4, with unresolved D. The V gene's germline CDR1 is MNHEY and CDR2 SVGAGI. V was clipped by 0 bases and J by 0 bases, with 8 bases between them. There are 16 residues in the CDR3.

The chain joins TRBV7-9 to TRBJ1-1, with 7 nucleotides matching TRBD1. Trimming removed 5 bases from V and 7 bases from J; junction bases left unmatched: 4. The CDR3 has 12 residues. The germline gives CDR1 SEHNR, CDR2 FQNEAQ (reference sequence). The CDR3 nucleotides are TGTGCCAGCAGCCCAGGGGGGATTGAAGCTTTCTTT. Translation gives CASSPGGIEAFF. Full variable domain (outside the CDR3, taken from reference TRBV7-9 and TRBJ1-1): DTGVSQNPRHKITKRGQNVTFRCDPISEHNRLYWYRQTLGQGPEFLTYFQNEAQLEKSRLLSDRFSAERPKGSFSTLEIQRTEQGDSAMYLCASSPGGIEAFFGQGTRLTVV.

The chain uses TRBV20-1 and TRBJ1-2; D unresolved. CDR1 is DFQATT, CDR2 SNEGSKA, per germline (reference sequence). The CDR3 contains 11 residues. Trimming cost V 0 bases and J 7 bases, with 6 bases left between them. In nucleotides, the CDR3 is TGCAGTGCTAGAGAAAGTAGTGGCTACACCTTC. This encodes CSARESSGYTF.

The chain carries TRBV25-1 and TRBJ2-3; D perhaps matches TRBD1 (6 bases). Germline CDR1 is MGHDK and CDR2 is SYGVNS. The CDR3 is 16 residues long. Deletions cut 3 bases from V and 2 bases from J, with 15 bases between. The CDR3: CASSEVQGPNTDTQYF. The CDR3 DNA reads TGTGCCAGCAGTGAGGTTCAGGGGCCCAACACAGATACGCAGTATTTT.

The chain combines TRBV19 with TRBJ1-4, with D uncertain. Germline loops: CDR1 LNHDA, CDR2 SQIVND (reference sequence). V lost 5 bases and J lost 6, with 13 bases in between. CDR3 length: 14 residues. This CDR3 is CASSLLPSDEKLFF. DNA for the CDR3: TGTGCCAGTAGTTTACTACCAAGCGATGAAAAACTGTTTTTT.

The chain recombines TRBV30 with TRBJ1-5; D is unclear. This CDR3 has 13 amino acids. The germline V gene encodes CDR1 GTSNPN and CDR2 SVGIG (reference sequence). V was trimmed by 0 bases and J by 7 bases, leaving 10 bases between them. CDR3 region: CAWSVHGGQPQHF. Here the CDR3 DNA reads TGTGCCTGGAGTGTACATGGAGGCCAGCCCCAGCATTTT.

The chain uses TRBV2 and TRBJ1-6; D is possibly TRBD1 (5 bases). From germline, CDR1 is SNHLY and CDR2 FYNNEI. This CDR3 comprises 16 residues. V shed 7 bases and J shed 0 bases, with 13 bases lying between them. CDR3 DNA: TGTGCCAGCATGGCGACAGAATACTCCTATAATTCACCCCTCCACTTT. Protein: CASMATEYSYNSPLHF.

The table lists this clone with a count of one. The chain joins TRBV19 to TRBJ2-1; the D gene is possibly TRBD2 (5 bases). Germline CDR1 and CDR2: LNHDA and SQIVND (reference sequence). V lost 7 bases, J lost 4 bases, and 14 bases lay in between. The length of the CDR3 is 14 residues. CDR3 sequence reads: CASKSGREYNEQFF. The DNA of the CDR3 is TGTGCCAGTAAATCGGGTAGGGAGTACAATGAGCAGTTCTTC.

The J gene is TRBJ1-2, the V gene TRBV19; maybe TRBD1 (6 bases). The CDR3 length is 15 residues. V lost 0 bases and J lost 4, with 12 bases in between. Germline CDR1 is LNHDA and CDR2 is SQIVND (reference sequence). The CDR3, as DNA: TGTGCCAGTAGTATAGATCCAGGGGCAGCCTATGGCTACACCTTC. Translating it yields CASSIDPGAAYGYTF.

This clone was recorded once. The chain combines TRBV10-3 with TRBJ2-1; 11 bases are shared with TRBD2. The V gene end was trimmed by 0 bases and the J gene end by 8 bases; junction bases not matched to a gene: 9. The CDR3 totals 17 residues. Germline V gene lookup returns CDR1 ENHRY and CDR2 SYGVKD. The CDR3 protein is CAISESSGSGGADEQFF. As DNA, the CDR3 is TGTGCCATCAGTGAGTCGTCCGGTAGCGGGGGGGCCGATGAGCAGTTCTTC.